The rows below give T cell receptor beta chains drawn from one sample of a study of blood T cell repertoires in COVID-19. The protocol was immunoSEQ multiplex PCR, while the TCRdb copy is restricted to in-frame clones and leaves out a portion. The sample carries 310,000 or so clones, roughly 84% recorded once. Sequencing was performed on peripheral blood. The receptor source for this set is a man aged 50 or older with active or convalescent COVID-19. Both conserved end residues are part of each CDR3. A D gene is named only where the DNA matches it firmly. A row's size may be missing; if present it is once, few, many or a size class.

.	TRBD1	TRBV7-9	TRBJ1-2	CASSLAQPDRGRGGYTF	TGTGCCAGCAGCTTAGCGCAACCCGACAGGGGAAGGGGAGGCTACACCTTC
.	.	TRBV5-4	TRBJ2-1	CASGGRDAEQFF	TGTGCCAGCGGGGGCAGGGACGCTGAGCAGTTCTTC
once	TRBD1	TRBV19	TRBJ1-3	CATTIRGPGNTIYF	TGTGCCACCACCATCAGGGGGCCTGGAAACACCATATATTTT
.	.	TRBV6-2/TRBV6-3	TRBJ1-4	CASSYSVGRAFF	TGTGCCAGCAGTTACTCGGTAGGGCGGGCGTTTTTT
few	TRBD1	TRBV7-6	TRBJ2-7	CASSHRGNYEQYF	TGTGCCAGCAGCCACAGGGGAAACTACGAGCAGTACTTC
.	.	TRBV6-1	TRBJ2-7	CASSEGLFSRLEQYF	TGTGCCAGCAGTGAAGGTCTATTTTCCCGTCTCGAGCAGTACTTC
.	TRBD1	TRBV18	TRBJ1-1	CASSPFTDRGPGTEAFF	TGTGCCAGCTCACCATTTACCGACAGGGGGCCGGGCACTGAAGCTTTCTTT
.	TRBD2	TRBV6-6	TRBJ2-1	CASSYQPGLAYNEQFF	TGTGCCAGCAGTTACCAACCGGGACTAGCCTACAATGAGCAGTTCTTC
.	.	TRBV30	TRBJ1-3	CAWSVRRGGGNTIYF	TGTGCCTGGAGTGTACGGAGGGGAGGTGGAAACACCATATATTTT
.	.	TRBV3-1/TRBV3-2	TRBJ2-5	CASSQVLGSHETQYF	TGTGCCAGCAGCCAAGTACTAGGCTCCCACGAGACCCAGTACTTC
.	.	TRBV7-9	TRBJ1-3	CASSARGGAGNTIYF	TGTGCCAGCAGCGCCCGCGGGGGAGCCGGAAACACCATATATTTT
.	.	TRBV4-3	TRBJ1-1	CASSQAQPMNTEAFF	TGCGCCAGCAGCCAGGCACAGCCTATGAACACTGAAGCTTTCTTT
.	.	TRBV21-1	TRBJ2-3	CASSKGVGGRPDTQYF	TGTGCCAGCAGCAAAGGGGTCGGGGGGCGCCCAGATACGCAGTATTTT
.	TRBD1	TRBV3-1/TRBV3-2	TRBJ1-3	CASSPALGGGGNTIYF	TGTGCCAGCAGCCCGGCGTTAGGGGGCGGAGGAAACACCATATATTTT
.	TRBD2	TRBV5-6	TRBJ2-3	CASSLRLAGSTDTQYF	TGTGCCAGCAGCCTCCGACTAGCGGGGAGCACAGATACGCAGTATTTT
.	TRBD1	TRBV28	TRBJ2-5	CASSLGQEETQYF	TGTGCCAGCAGTCTGGGACAGGAAGAGACCCAGTACTTC
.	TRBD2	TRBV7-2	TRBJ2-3	CASSLLAGGITDTQYF	TGTGCCAGCAGCTTACTAGCGGGAGGGATCACAGATACGCAGTATTTT
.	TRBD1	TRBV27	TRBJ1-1	CASSKNNRGSATEAFF	TGTGCCAGCAGCAAAAATAACAGGGGGTCGGCCACTGAAGCTTTCTTT
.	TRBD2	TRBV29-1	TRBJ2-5	CSVLAGAETQYF	TGCAGCGTCTTAGCGGGAGCGGAGACCCAGTACTTC
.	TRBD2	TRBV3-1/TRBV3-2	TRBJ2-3	CASSQEASGTDTQYF	TGTGCCAGCAGCCAAGAGGCTAGCGGGACAGATACGCAGTATTTT
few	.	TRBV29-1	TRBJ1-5	CSVGDKNQPQHF	TGCAGCGTTGGGGACAAAAATCAGCCCCAGCATTTT
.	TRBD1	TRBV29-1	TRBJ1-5	CSVGAGGNQPQHF	TGCAGCGTTGGGGCAGGGGGTAATCAGCCCCAGCATTTT
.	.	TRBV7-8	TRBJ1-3	CASSLTGYNSGNTIYF	TGTGCCAGCAGCCTCACAGGGTACAACTCTGGAAACACCATATATTTT
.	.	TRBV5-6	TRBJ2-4	CASSRQGQKGIQYF	TGTGCCAGCAGCAGGCAGGGGCAGAAAGGCATTCAGTACTTC
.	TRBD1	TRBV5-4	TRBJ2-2	CASSGGQFTGELFF	TGTGCCAGCAGCGGGGGACAGTTCACCGGGGAGCTGTTTTTT
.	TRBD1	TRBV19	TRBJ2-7	CASSTAGGEQYF	TGTGCCAGTAGTACAGCAGGGGGCGAGCAGTACTTC
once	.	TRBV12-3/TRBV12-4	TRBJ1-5	CASSGGVSQPQHF	TGTGCCAGCAGTGGAGGGGTATCGCAGCCCCAGCATTTT
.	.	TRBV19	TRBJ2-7	CASSMRGGSKGNYEQYF	TGTGCCAGTAGTATGAGAGGGGGATCTAAGGGGAACTACGAGCAGTACTTC
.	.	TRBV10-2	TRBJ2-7	CASSTDYEQYF	TGCGCCAGCAGTACAGACTACGAGCAGTACTTC